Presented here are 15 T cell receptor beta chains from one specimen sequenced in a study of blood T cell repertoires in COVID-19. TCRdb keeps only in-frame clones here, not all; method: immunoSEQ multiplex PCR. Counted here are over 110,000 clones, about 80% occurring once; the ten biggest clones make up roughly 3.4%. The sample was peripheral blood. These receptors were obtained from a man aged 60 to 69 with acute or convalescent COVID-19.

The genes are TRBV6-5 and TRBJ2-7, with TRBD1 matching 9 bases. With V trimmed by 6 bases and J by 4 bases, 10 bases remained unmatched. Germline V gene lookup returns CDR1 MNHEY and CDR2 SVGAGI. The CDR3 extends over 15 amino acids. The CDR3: CASRSGDRDGYEQYF. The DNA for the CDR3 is TGTGCCAGCAGATCGGGGGACAGGGACGGGTACGAGCAGTACTTC.

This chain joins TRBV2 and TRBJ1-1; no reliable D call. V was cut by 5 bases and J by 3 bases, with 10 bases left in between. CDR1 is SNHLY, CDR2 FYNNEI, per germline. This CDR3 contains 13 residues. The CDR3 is CASSPTRDTEAFF. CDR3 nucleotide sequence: TGTGCCAGCAGTCCGACCCGGGACACTGAAGCTTTCTTT.

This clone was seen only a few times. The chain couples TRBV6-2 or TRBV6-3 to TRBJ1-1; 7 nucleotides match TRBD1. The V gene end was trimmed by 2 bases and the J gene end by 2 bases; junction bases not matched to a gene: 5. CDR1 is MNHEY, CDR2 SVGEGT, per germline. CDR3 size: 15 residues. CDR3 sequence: CASSYLGQQNTEAFF. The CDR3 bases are TGTGCCAGCAGTTACCTGGGACAGCAAAACACTGAAGCTTTCTTT.

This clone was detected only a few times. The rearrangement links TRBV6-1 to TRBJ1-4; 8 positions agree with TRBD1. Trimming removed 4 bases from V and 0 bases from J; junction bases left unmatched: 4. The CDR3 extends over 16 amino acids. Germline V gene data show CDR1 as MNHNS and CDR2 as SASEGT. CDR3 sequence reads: CASSGDRKTTNEKLFF. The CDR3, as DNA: TGTGCCAGCAGTGGGGACAGGAAAACAACTAATGAAAAACTGTTTTTT.

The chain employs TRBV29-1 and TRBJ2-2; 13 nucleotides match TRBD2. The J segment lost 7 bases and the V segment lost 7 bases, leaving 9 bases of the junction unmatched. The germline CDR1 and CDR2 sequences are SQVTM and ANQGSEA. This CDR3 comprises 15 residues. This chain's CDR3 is CSATSGRASGGELFF. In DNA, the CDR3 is TGCAGCGCCACTAGCGGGAGGGCCAGTGGCGGGGAGCTGTTTTTT.

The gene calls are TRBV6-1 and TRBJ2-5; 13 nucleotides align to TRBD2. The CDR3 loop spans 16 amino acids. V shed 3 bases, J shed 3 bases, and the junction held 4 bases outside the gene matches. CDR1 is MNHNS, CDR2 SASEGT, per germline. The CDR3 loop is CASSDWTSGRKETQYF. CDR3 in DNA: TGTGCCAGCAGTGATTGGACTAGCGGGAGAAAAGAGACCCAGTACTTC.

CDR3 residues: CASSQDGGRGYGYTF. The CDR3 bases are TGTGCCAGCAGCCAAGATGGGGGCAGGGGATATGGCTACACCTTC. V gene TRBV3-1 (or the pseudogene TRBV3-2) combines with J gene TRBJ1-2, with D possibly matching TRBD1 (6 bases). V was pared by 0 bases and J by 5 bases, with 13 bases between. The germline V gene encodes CDR1 LGHDT and CDR2 YNNKEL (reference sequence). The CDR3 spans 15 residues.

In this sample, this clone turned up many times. CDR3: CASTSQGDYGYTF. The CDR3 nucleotides are TGTGCCAGCACTAGCCAGGGGGACTATGGCTACACCTTC. This chain connects TRBV2 to TRBJ1-2; 7 nucleotides align to TRBD1. CDR1 is SNHLY and CDR2 is FYNNEI in the germline V gene. The junction had 5 bases not matched to a gene; V was cut back by 7 bases and J by 3 bases. The CDR3 consists of 13 residues.

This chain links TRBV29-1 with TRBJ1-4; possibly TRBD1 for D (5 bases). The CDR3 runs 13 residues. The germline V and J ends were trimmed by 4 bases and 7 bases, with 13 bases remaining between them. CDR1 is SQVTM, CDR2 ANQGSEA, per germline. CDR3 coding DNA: TGCAGCGTTGGCCAGGGTGACAGTGAAAAACTGTTTTTT. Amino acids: CSVGQGDSEKLFF. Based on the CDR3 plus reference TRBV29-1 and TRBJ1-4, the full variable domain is SAVISQKPSRDICQRGTSLTIQCQVDSQVTMMFWYRQQPGQSLTLIATANQGSEATYESGFVIDKFPISRPNLTFSTLTVSNMSPEDSSIYLCSVGQGDSEKLFFGSGTQLSVL.

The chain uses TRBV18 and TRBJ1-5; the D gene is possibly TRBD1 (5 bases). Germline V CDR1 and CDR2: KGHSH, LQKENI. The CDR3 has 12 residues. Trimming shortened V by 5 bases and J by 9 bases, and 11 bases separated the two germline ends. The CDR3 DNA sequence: TGTGCCAGCTCAGATCAGGGTGGGCCCCAGCATTTT. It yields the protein CASSDQGGPQHF.

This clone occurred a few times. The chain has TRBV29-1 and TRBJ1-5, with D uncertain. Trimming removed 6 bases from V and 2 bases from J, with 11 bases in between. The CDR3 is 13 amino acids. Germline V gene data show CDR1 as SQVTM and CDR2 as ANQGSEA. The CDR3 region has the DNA TGCAGCGTCGGGGAGGGTCGCAATCAGCCCCAGCATTTT. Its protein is CSVGEGRNQPQHF.

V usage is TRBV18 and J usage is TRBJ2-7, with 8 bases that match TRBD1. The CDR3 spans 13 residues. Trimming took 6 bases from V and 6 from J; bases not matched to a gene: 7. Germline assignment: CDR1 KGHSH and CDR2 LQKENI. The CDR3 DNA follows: TGTGCCAGCTCCCCGACAGGGGCGACCGAGCAGTACTTC. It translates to CASSPTGATEQYF.

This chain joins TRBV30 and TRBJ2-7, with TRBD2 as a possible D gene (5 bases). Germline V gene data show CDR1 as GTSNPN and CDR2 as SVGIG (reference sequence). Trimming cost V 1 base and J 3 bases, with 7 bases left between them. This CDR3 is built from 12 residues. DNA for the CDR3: TGTGCCTGGAGTGCCAGCGGCTACGAGCAGTACTTC. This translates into CAWSASGYEQYF.

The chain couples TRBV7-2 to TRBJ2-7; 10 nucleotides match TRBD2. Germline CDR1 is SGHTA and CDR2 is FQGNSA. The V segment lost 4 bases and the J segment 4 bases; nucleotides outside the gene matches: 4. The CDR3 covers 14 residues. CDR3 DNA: TGTGCCAGCAGCTCCCCGGGACTAGCGTACGAGCAGTACTTC. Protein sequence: CASSSPGLAYEQYF.

CDR3: CASTRGAVNGYTF. The CDR3 region has the DNA TGTGCCAGCACTCGGGGGGCAGTGAATGGCTACACCTTC. The chain links TRBV19 to TRBJ1-2, with D possibly being TRBD1 (6 bases). Germline CDR1 LNHDA, CDR2 SQIVND (reference sequence). Trimming removed 9 bases at V and 6 bases at J, with 17 bases between. This CDR3 has 13 amino acids. Supplemented by reference TRBV19 and TRBJ1-2, the full variable domain reads DGGITQSPKYLFRKEGQNVTLSCEQNLNHDAMYWYRQDPGQGLRLIYYSQIVNDFQKGDIAEGYSVSREKKESFPLTVTSAQKNPTAFYLCASTRGAVNGYTFGSGTRLTVV.